One and the same sample provided the 3 T cell receptor beta chains below, sequenced in a study of OX40 agonist ivuxolimab in advanced cancers. Assay: immunoSEQ multiplex PCR; the TCRdb copy retains only in-frame clones and omits some. The repertoire holds about 44,000 clones, roughly 80% seen once, with 4.5% to 5.5% in the top ten. The sample in question was CD4+ or CD8+ T cells sorted from blood, obtained in a trial of the OX40 agonist ivuxolimab. Receptor source: an adult with an advanced solid tumor such as melanoma, head and neck, liver or kidney cancer.

This clone was found a few times. The J gene is TRBJ1-2, the V gene TRBV27; D is uncertain. Germline loops: CDR1 MNHEY, CDR2 SMNVEV (reference sequence). The V end lost 4 bases, the J end lost 1 base, and 16 bases lay between the germline ends. The CDR3 is 16 residues long. The CDR3, as DNA: TGTGCCAGCAGTTCCAAGTCCACAGATTATAACTATGGCTACACCTTC. Protein sequence: CASSSKSTDYNYGYTF.

The chain employs TRBV5-5 and TRBJ1-2; D is unclear. There are 12 residues in the CDR3. Trimming stripped 3 bases from V and 4 bases from J, with 7 bases between. Germline CDR1 is SGHKS and CDR2 is YYEKEE (reference sequence). The CDR3 reads CASSSEGYGYTF. CDR3 coding DNA: TGTGCCAGCAGCTCAGAGGGCTATGGCTACACCTTC.

The J gene is TRBJ1-1, the V gene TRBV5-8; weak D call: TRBD1 (5 bases). This CDR3 comprises 15 residues. Trimming cost V 0 bases and J 5 bases, with 14 bases left between them. Germline V lookup: CDR1 SGHTS, CDR2 YDEGEE. The CDR3 sequence is CASSLEPTGGTEAFF. For the CDR3, the DNA is TGTGCCAGCAGCTTGGAACCCACGGGGGGAACTGAAGCTTTCTTT.